This T cell receptor (beta chain) originates from a study of CD8 T cells in ankylosing spondylitis. Trimming removed 6 bases from V and 1 base from J, with 10 bases in between. The V gene's germline CDR1 is WSHSY and CDR2 SAAADI. This CDR3 is 14 amino acids long. In TCRdb, the 5' RACE reads were re-called with MiXCR into one record per CDR3 protein. The data contain some 270,000 distinct CDR3 sequences, 18% of them singletons. The chain recombines TRBV10-2 with TRBJ1-5, with a possible D match to TRBD1 (5 bases). The TCR comes from a male donor with ankylosing spondylitis or in good health (not recorded which). Sequenced: blood, either unsorted or a sorted T cell fraction (not recorded which). CDR3 protein: CASRGDASNQPQHF. The CDR3 DNA sequence: TGCGCCAGCAGGGGGGATGCGAGCAATCAGCCCCAGCATTTT.